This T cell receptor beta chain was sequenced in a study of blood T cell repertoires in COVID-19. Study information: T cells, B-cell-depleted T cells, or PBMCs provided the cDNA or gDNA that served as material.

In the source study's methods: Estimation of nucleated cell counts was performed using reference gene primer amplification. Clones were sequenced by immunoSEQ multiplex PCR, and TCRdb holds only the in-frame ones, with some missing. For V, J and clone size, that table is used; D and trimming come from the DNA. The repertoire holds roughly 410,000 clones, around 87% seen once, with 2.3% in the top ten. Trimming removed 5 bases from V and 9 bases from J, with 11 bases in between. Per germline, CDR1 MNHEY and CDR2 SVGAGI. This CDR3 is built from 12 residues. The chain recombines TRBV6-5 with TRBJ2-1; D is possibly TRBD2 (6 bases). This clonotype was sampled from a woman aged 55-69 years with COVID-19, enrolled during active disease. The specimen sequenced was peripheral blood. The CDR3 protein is CASSQLRGEQFF. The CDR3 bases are TGTGCCAGCAGTCAACTGCGGGGTGAGCAGTTCTTC.